Following are 16 T cell receptor beta chains from one sample sequenced in a study of T cells after somatic rescue of genetic block. Produced via immunoSEQ multiplex PCR; TCRdb's table is partial and in-frame only. The table includes approximately 78,000 clones, roughly 93% detected once. The sequencing input was peripheral blood mononuclear cells (PBMCs). The receptor set was obtained from a young man.

This clone occurred a few times. This sequence joins TRBV29-1 and TRBJ1-2, with TRBD1 matching over 7 bases. This CDR3 has 12 residues. The V segment lost 6 bases and the J segment 2 bases; nucleotides outside the gene matches: 3. Germline loops: CDR1 SQVTM, CDR2 ANQGSEA. CDR3 nucleotides: TGCAGCGTGGAGGGACAGAACTATGGCTACACCTTC. Translating gives CSVEGQNYGYTF.

This sequence joins TRBV14 and TRBJ2-7; D may be TRBD1 (5 bases). V lost 3 bases to trimming and J lost 2 bases, with 5 bases between them. Germline V lookup: CDR1 SGHDN, CDR2 FVKESK. This CDR3 contains 12 residues. This CDR3 reads CASSQDTYEQYF. The CDR3 coding sequence is TGTGCCAGCAGCCAGGACACCTACGAGCAGTACTTC. The full variable domain, completed using reference TRBV14 and TRBJ2-7, is EAGVTQFPSHSVIEKGQTVTLRCDPISGHDNLYWYRRVMGKEIKFLLHFVKESKQDESGMPNNRFLAERTGGTYSTLKVQPAELEDSGVYFCASSQDTYEQYFGPGTRLTVT.

The J gene is TRBJ1-5, the V gene TRBV9, with D unclear. CDR1 is SGDLS, CDR2 YYNGEE, per germline. The CDR3 loop spans 13 amino acids. Trimming left V 4 bases short and J 4 bases short, with 9 bases between. The CDR3 region has the DNA TGTGCCAGCAGCTCAGACGGGAATCAGCCCCAGCATTTT. Its protein product is CASSSDGNQPQHF.

The chain uses TRBV18 and TRBJ2-1, with D unresolved. V was pared by 0 bases and J by 2 bases, with 5 bases between. This CDR3 has 14 residues. CDR1 and CDR2 (germline): KGHSH, LQKENI. CDR3 nucleotides: TGTGCCAGCTCACCACCCGAGGCCTACAATGAGCAGTTCTTC. This encodes CASSPPEAYNEQFF.

The chain combines TRBV7-9 with TRBJ2-2; 8 nucleotides line up with TRBD2. CDR1 and CDR2 (germline): SEHNR, FQNEAQ (reference sequence). The CDR3 sequence is 17 residues long. The trim removed 0 bases at V and 5 bases at J, leaving 8 bases unmatched. The CDR3 bases are TGTGCCAGCAGCTTAGCGTTCCGGGAGGGTAGGACCGGGGAGCTGTTTTTT. It yields the protein CASSLAFREGRTGELFF.

This clone was found once. This chain joins TRBV11-2 and TRBJ2-3; D possibly corresponds to TRBD2 (6 bases). From germline, CDR1 is SGHAT and CDR2 FQNNGV. The CDR3 covers 14 residues. The V and J ends lost 3 bases and 4 bases respectively, with 11 bases between them. CDR3 DNA: TGTGCCAGCAGCTTCGGAGGGTGGGCAGATACGCAGTATTTT. Its translation is CASSFGGWADTQYF.

The chain carries TRBV6-5 and TRBJ2-5; 14 bases fit TRBD2. V trimming: 6 bases; J trimming: 5 bases; junction bases outside the gene matches: 5. CDR1 and CDR2 (germline): MNHEY, SVGAGI. This CDR3 spans 15 amino acids. The CDR3 coding sequence is TGTGCCAGCAGCCGGACTAGCGGGAGGAGGGAGACCCAGTACTTC. Translated, it gives CASSRTSGRRETQYF.

The chain couples TRBV5-1 to TRBJ2-7; D may be TRBD2 (6 bases). Trimming cost V 1 base and J 0 bases, with 17 bases left between them. Germline loops: CDR1 SGHRS, CDR2 YFSETQ. The CDR3 consists of 17 residues. The CDR3 region is CASSLPRLVRSSYEQYF. CDR3 sequence (DNA): TGCGCCAGCAGCTTGCCCAGACTAGTGCGAAGCTCCTACGAGCAGTACTTC.

The chain joins TRBV4-3 to TRBJ2-6; D remains ambiguous. V was cut by 0 bases and J by 0 bases, with 6 bases left in between. The germline CDR1 and CDR2 sequences are LGHNA and YSLEER. CDR3 length equals 16 residues. Here the CDR3 DNA reads TGCGCCAGCAGCCAAGAGTACGGCTCTGGGGCCAACGTCCTGACTTTC. Residues: CASSQEYGSGANVLTF.

This chain uses TRBV27 with TRBJ2-7; the match to TRBD1 covers 8 bases. This CDR3 comprises 14 residues. V shed 3 bases and J 5 bases; nucleotides not matched to a gene: 6. Germline CDR1 reads MNHEY; CDR2 reads SMNVEV (reference sequence). CDR3 sequence: CASSFSSGGHEQYF. CDR3 nucleotides: TGTGCCAGCAGTTTTTCCTCAGGGGGCCACGAGCAGTACTTC.

The chain couples TRBV7-3 to TRBJ1-2; D is ambiguous. This CDR3 comprises 16 residues. The V end was cut by 0 bases, the J end by 6 bases, with 17 bases between. CDR1 is SGHTA, CDR2 FQGTGA, per germline. The CDR3 sequence is CASSLTFARQADGYTF. CDR3 in DNA: TGTGCCAGCAGCTTAACGTTCGCCCGACAAGCGGATGGCTACACCTTC.

The chain carries TRBV6-1 and TRBJ1-2; D gene uncertain. Trimming took 3 bases from V and 0 from J, leaving 8 bases between them. The germline V gene encodes CDR1 MNHNS and CDR2 SASEGT. The CDR3 runs 14 residues. The CDR3 is CASSDGFPNYGYTF. The CDR3 coding sequence is TGTGCCAGCAGTGACGGGTTCCCTAACTATGGCTACACCTTC.

The genes are TRBV4-2 and TRBJ2-4; 13 bases match TRBD2. The junction had 5 bases not matched to a gene; V was cut back by 1 base and J by 8 bases. The CDR3 runs 16 residues. Germline-derived CDR1 and CDR2 are LGHNA and YNFKEQ. CDR3 DNA sequence: TGTGCCAGCAGCCAAGCCCGACTAGCGGGGGGTGACATTCAGTACTTC. Its translation: CASSQARLAGGDIQYF.

The rearrangement joins TRBV11-3 to TRBJ2-4, with TRBD1 matching over 7 bases. Unmatched junction bases numbered 7, after V lost 1 base and J lost 7 bases. The CDR3 consists of 15 residues. CDR1 is SGHNT, CDR2 YENEEA, per germline. The CDR3 here is CASSLGGTGDNIQYF. Here the CDR3 DNA reads TGTGCCAGCAGCTTAGGGGGAACAGGGGATAACATTCAGTACTTC.

This clone was counted ten times or more. The chain is built from TRBV6-5 and TRBJ2-7; weak D call: TRBD2 (5 bases). This CDR3 spans 12 amino acids. Germline V gene lookup returns CDR1 MNHEY and CDR2 SVGAGI. Trimming pared 6 bases from V and 7 bases from J, leaving 13 bases between. The CDR3 region is CASRDSLGEQYF. CDR3 bases: TGTGCCAGCAGGGACTCCCTTGGGGAGCAGTACTTC.

This chain links TRBV5-6 with TRBJ1-5; 9 positions agree with TRBD1. V shed 2 bases, J shed 6 bases, and the junction held 6 bases outside the gene matches. The germline V gene has CDR1 SGHDT and CDR2 YYEEEE. The CDR3 loop spans 15 amino acids. CDR3 nucleotide sequence: TGTGCCAGCAGCTTACTACAGGGGGCAGGTCAGCCCCAGCATTTT. Its protein product is CASSLLQGAGQPQHF.